The clone carrying this T cell receptor beta chain was detected ten times or more. Clones were sequenced by immunoSEQ multiplex PCR, and TCRdb holds only the in-frame ones, with some missing. Altogether approximately 44,000 clones were found in the sample, and no singletons occur. This entry belongs to a study of T cell clonality in common variable immunodeficiency. Sequenced input: peripheral blood mononuclear cells. The clonotype was recovered from a person aged 18 to 75 in good health.

The DNA read from the CDR3 is TGTGCCAGCAGAAGACAGGGCGGAAACACC. It translates to CASRRQGGNT. The whole CDR3 is CASRRQGGNTIYF. V and J are TRBV5-4 and TRBJ1-3, with 7 bases matching TRBD1. The read terminates 3 residues before the CDR3 end, so the remaining end is supplied by the germline J gene. CDR3 size: 13 residues. Germline CDR1 reads SGHNT; CDR2 reads YYREEE (reference sequence). After removal of 5 bases from V and 4 bases from J, the junction contained 3 bases not matched to a gene.